A selection of T cell receptor beta chains follows, all from one sample in a study of blood T cell repertoires in COVID-19. The protocol was immunoSEQ multiplex PCR, while the TCRdb copy is restricted to in-frame clones and leaves out a portion. This table has about 410,000 clones, 75% to 90% appearing once. The material sequenced was peripheral blood. The receptors stem from a woman aged 25-40 years with active or convalescent COVID-19. CDR3s include the opening cysteine and the closing phenylalanine or tryptophan. Fields, in order: V gene, J gene, D gene, CDR3 protein. A D gene is named only where the DNA matches it firmly.

TRBV3-1/TRBV3-2	TRBJ1-3	.	CASSHYITARGGNTIYF
TRBV15	TRBJ1-1	.	CATSRQENTEAFF
TRBV24-1	TRBJ2-1	TRBD2	CATSDSGTSGRDEQFF
TRBV11-2	TRBJ1-2	.	CASSLVMLGSGYTF
TRBV29-1	TRBJ1-2	.	CSVEDQLGNYGYTF
TRBV12-3/TRBV12-4	TRBJ2-3	.	CASSPGLNTQYF
TRBV21-1	TRBJ1-6	.	CASTTKRSGQGALCVNSPLHF
TRBV10-2	TRBJ1-2	.	CASSEVGAVGYTF
TRBV3-1/TRBV3-2	TRBJ1-3	.	CASSPGRSTIYF
TRBV29-1	TRBJ2-3	.	CSVHEETSPDTQYF
TRBV2	TRBJ1-2	.	CASSTGGGYTF
TRBV9	TRBJ1-1	.	CASSVAPTTNTEAFF
TRBV12-3/TRBV12-4	TRBJ1-2	.	CASSPQTNYGYTF
TRBV5-6	TRBJ2-7	.	CASSLLSGLNEQYF
TRBV28	TRBJ2-1	TRBD2	CASTPFGWGTSGSYEQFF
TRBV6-1	TRBJ1-3	.	CASSDVVFSGNTIYF
TRBV6-5	TRBJ1-4	.	CASREGFELFF
TRBV30	TRBJ2-1	.	CAWSVQMIGGEQFF
TRBV6-5	TRBJ1-5	.	CASARGGGNQPQHF
TRBV5-1	TRBJ2-7	TRBD2	CASSLVVGRTYEQYF
TRBV6-1	TRBJ2-2	.	CASSENSRHTGELFF
TRBV6-1	TRBJ2-1	.	CASSESGGNNEQFF
TRBV6-5	TRBJ2-7	TRBD1	CASSFQGVGYEQYF
TRBV29-1	TRBJ2-7	TRBD2	CSVERDYPYEQYF
TRBV6-5	TRBJ1-5	.	CASSFPPCNQPQHF
TRBV7-2	TRBJ1-2	.	CASSARQAHNYGYTF
TRBV6-6	TRBJ1-2	TRBD1	CASSRPRDRVAYGYTF
TRBV3-1/TRBV3-2	TRBJ1-2	TRBD1	CASRAGQTGAGYTF
TRBV15	TRBJ2-2	.	CATRASRGGTGELFF
TRBV18	TRBJ2-1	TRBD1	CASSTRQGPHYNEQFF
TRBV6-2/TRBV6-3	TRBJ2-4	TRBD1	CASSPGTGLAKNIQYF
TRBV29-1	TRBJ1-2	TRBD1	CSVERGQGSTF
TRBV5-1	TRBJ1-1	.	CASSLVHGQLNTEAFF
TRBV5-1	TRBJ2-7	TRBD2	CASSYGTSGGDEQYF
TRBV11-3	TRBJ2-2	TRBD2	CASSLAGLTNTGELFF
TRBV6-1	TRBJ1-5	.	CASSERSYYQPQHF
TRBV5-5	TRBJ2-3	TRBD2	CASSPTSGTDTQYF
TRBV7-2	TRBJ2-7	.	CASSSGTPSWEQYF
TRBV10-3	TRBJ1-2	TRBD1	CAISETPGQVTAGYTF
TRBV2	TRBJ1-2	.	CASSERSGKYNYGYTF
TRBV6-5	TRBJ1-3	.	CASRRTDSGNTIYF